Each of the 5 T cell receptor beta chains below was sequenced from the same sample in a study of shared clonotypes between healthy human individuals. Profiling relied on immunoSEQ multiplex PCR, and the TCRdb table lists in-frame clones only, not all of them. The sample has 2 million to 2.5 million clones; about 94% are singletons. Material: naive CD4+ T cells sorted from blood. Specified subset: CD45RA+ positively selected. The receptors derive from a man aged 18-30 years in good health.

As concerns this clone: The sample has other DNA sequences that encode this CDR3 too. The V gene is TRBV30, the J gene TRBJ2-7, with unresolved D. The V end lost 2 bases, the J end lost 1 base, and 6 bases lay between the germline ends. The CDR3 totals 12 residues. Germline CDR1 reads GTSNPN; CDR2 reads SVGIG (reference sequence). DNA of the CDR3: TGTGCCTGGAGTCCCCCTTCCTACGAGCAGTACTTC. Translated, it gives CAWSPPSYEQYF.

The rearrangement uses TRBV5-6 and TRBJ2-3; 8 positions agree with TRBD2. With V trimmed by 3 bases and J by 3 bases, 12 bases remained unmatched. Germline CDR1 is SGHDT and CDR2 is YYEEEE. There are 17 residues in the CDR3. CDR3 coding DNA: TGTGCCAGCAGCTACCGCCGGGCGGGAGGTTTAACAGATACGCAGTATTTT. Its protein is CASSYRRAGGLTDTQYF.

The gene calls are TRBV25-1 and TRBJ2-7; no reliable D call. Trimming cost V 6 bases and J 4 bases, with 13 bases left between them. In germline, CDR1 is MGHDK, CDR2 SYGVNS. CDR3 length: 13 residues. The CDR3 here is CASRETEVYEQYF. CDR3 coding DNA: TGTGCCAGCAGGGAAACAGAAGTGTACGAGCAGTACTTC.

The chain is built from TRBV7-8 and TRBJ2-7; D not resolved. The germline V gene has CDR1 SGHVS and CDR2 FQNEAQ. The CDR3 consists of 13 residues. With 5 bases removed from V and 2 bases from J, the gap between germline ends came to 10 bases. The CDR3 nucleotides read TGTGCCAGCAGCCCGACGGTAACCTACGAGCAGTACTTC. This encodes CASSPTVTYEQYF.

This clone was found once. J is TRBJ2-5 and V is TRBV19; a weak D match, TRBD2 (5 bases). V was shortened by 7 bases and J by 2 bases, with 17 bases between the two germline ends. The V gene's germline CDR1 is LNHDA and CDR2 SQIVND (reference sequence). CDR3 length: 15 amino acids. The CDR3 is CASTEDSYRQETQYF. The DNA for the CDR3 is TGTGCCAGTACGGAGGACTCCTACCGACAAGAGACCCAGTACTTC.